A selection of T cell receptor beta chains follows, all from one sample in a study of shared clonotypes between healthy human individuals. Repertoires were generated with immunoSEQ multiplex PCR, while TCRdb's copy carries only in-frame clones and drops some. Counted here are millions of clones, over 90% occurring once; the ten biggest clones make up about 0.39%. The source material was naive CD4+ T cells from PBMCs. These TCRs come from a man aged 18 to 29 in good health. Some clones in this sample may be carry-over from other donors' samples. CDR3s include the opening cysteine and the closing phenylalanine or tryptophan. A D gene is named only where the DNA matches it firmly. Rows give clone size only sometimes, using once, few, many, or a class for an expanded clone.

cdr3_nt,cdr3_aa,clone_size,d_call,j_call,v_call
TGTGCCAGCAGCTTAGGGACAGGACCCACCTACGAGCAGTACTTC,CASSLGTGPTYEQYF,NA,TRBD1,TRBJ2-7,TRBV11-3
TGTGCCAGCAGCTCCAAGACTAGCGGATCCTACGAGCAGTACTTC,CASSSKTSGSYEQYF,NA,TRBD2,TRBJ2-7,TRBV5-4
TGTGCCAGCAGCCAAGAGCGGGGCGGGGAGCAGTACTTC,CASSQERGGEQYF,NA,NA,TRBJ2-7,TRBV4-2
TGTGCCAGCAGATACGGACTAGCGGGAGGGCCCCGGGAGCTGTTTTTT,CASRYGLAGGPRELFF,NA,TRBD2,TRBJ2-2,TRBV28
TGTGCCAGCAGATGGGGATCCGGCGGGCCCTACAATGAGCAGTTCTTC,CASRWGSGGPYNEQFF,NA,NA,TRBJ2-1,TRBV7-2
TGTGCCAGCAGCCCCCAAGTGGGTGGCACTGAAGCTTTCTTT,CASSPQVGGTEAFF,NA,NA,TRBJ1-1,TRBV7-8
TGTGCCAGCACGTCCGGACTAGCGGGAGTGAGCGGCACCGGGGAGCTGTTTTTT,CASTSGLAGVSGTGELFF,NA,TRBD2,TRBJ2-2,TRBV9
TGCGCCAGCAGCTTACCCCCCCAAGAGACCCAGTACTTC,CASSLPPQETQYF,NA,NA,TRBJ2-5,TRBV5-1
TGCGCCAGCAGCTTGGATGAGAAGCGGTACAATGAGCAGTTCTTC,CASSLDEKRYNEQFF,NA,NA,TRBJ2-1,TRBV5-1
TGCGCCAGCAGCGGCTCCCTAAGGGGGACATCTAGCAATCAGCCCCAGCATTTT,CASSGSLRGTSSNQPQHF,NA,NA,TRBJ1-5,TRBV4-1
TGTGCCTGGAGCCCGGGACTAGCGGGAGGGGCAGATACGCAGTATTTT,CAWSPGLAGGADTQYF,NA,TRBD2,TRBJ2-3,TRBV30
TGTGCCAGCAGTGATAGGCAATTCAATCAGCCCCAGCATTTT,CASSDRQFNQPQHF,NA,NA,TRBJ1-5,TRBV2
TGTGCCAGCAGCCCCTCCGGGAGAGGGGATGAGCAGTTCTTC,CASSPSGRGDEQFF,once,NA,TRBJ2-1,TRBV7-9
TGTGCCAGCAGTCTAGGGCAGAACACTGAAGCTTTCTTT,CASSLGQNTEAFF,NA,NA,TRBJ1-1,TRBV28
TGTGCCAGCAGCAAGCCAACCTACGAGCAGTACTTC,CASSKPTYEQYF,NA,NA,TRBJ2-7,TRBV6-1
TGTGCCAGCAGTGAATTGGGGGGCACTGAAGCTTTCTTT,CASSELGGTEAFF,few,NA,TRBJ1-1,TRBV25-1
TGTGCCAGCAGTGTACAGGGAAACGGGTACAATGAGCAGTTCTTC,CASSVQGNGYNEQFF,NA,NA,TRBJ2-1,TRBV27
TGTGCCAGCAGCTTATTGCGGGAGGGGGTATATGAGCAGTTCTTC,CASSLLREGVYEQFF,NA,TRBD2,TRBJ2-1,TRBV7-2
TGTGCCAGTACAGGGACTAGCGGCACAGATACGCAGTATTTT,CASTGTSGTDTQYF,NA,TRBD2,TRBJ2-3,TRBV2
TGTGCCAGCAGTTTTTCGGGCTCTGGAAACACCATATATTTT,CASSFSGSGNTIYF,NA,NA,TRBJ1-3,TRBV27
TGTGCCAGCAGCGCCACCGACCCGGCAGGCAAGACTGAAGCTTTCTTT,CASSATDPAGKTEAFF,NA,NA,TRBJ1-1,TRBV9
TGTGCCAGCAGTCCGACCGGGACAGGGATCTACGAGCAGTACTTC,CASSPTGTGIYEQYF,once,TRBD1,TRBJ2-7,TRBV28
TGTGCCAGCAGTTTCCGGGGACCGTCGGCGGGAAACACCATATATTTT,CASSFRGPSAGNTIYF,NA,NA,TRBJ1-3,TRBV28
TGTGCCAGCCACCGTCCGGGAGCGCCCTACAATGAGCAGTTCTTC,CASHRPGAPYNEQFF,NA,NA,TRBJ2-1,TRBV27
TGTGCCTGGAGTGTACAATTCGCGGAGACCCAGTACTTC,CAWSVQFAETQYF,NA,NA,TRBJ2-5,TRBV30
TGTGCCAGTAGCCATGGGGGCCTGAGCGAGTACGAGCAGTACTTC,CASSHGGLSEYEQYF,once,NA,TRBJ2-7,TRBV19
TGTGCCAGCAGCCCGACCGGGCCCGGAGCGGGAAACACCATATATTTT,CASSPTGPGAGNTIYF,once,NA,TRBJ1-3,TRBV7-6
TGTGCCAGCTCACCAGAGGGGGCCTACGAGCAGTACTTC,CASSPEGAYEQYF,NA,NA,TRBJ2-7,TRBV18
TGTGCCAGCAGTGAAGCGCCATTGGGGCGCAATCAGCCCCAGCATTTT,CASSEAPLGRNQPQHF,NA,NA,TRBJ1-5,TRBV6-1
TGTGCCAGCAGCTCCCCGGCGAGGGTCACCGGGGAGCTGTTTTTT,CASSSPARVTGELFF,NA,NA,TRBJ2-2,TRBV5-5
TGTGCCAGCAGTCTCCGGGGGACGGAGACCCAGTACTTC,CASSLRGTETQYF,NA,NA,TRBJ2-5,TRBV27
TGTGCCAGCAGCATAGGACAGAACACCGGGGAGCTGTTTTTT,CASSIGQNTGELFF,NA,NA,TRBJ2-2,TRBV6-6
TGCGCCAGCAGCTTGGGGGGTACAGCTAACTATGGCTACACCTTC,CASSLGGTANYGYTF,NA,NA,TRBJ1-2,TRBV5-1
TGCAGCGTCCGAGGCCGGGCGGAGGTAGGCACAGATACGCAGTATTTT,CSVRGRAEVGTDTQYF,NA,NA,TRBJ2-3,TRBV29-1
TGTGCCAGCAGCTTTATATCAGACACCATATATTTT,CASSFISDTIYF,NA,NA,TRBJ1-3,TRBV7-9
TGCAGCGTTGAAGATCGGGGCGGTCCCTCCTACAATGAGCAGTTCTTC,CSVEDRGGPSYNEQFF,once,NA,TRBJ2-1,TRBV29-1
TGTGCCTGGAGTGTAAGGAGGGCCAGTAACTATGGCTACACCTTC,CAWSVRRASNYGYTF,NA,NA,TRBJ1-2,TRBV30
TGTGCCTGGGGACCCCAGCGGGAGAGGGGCAATGAGCAGTTCTTC,CAWGPQRERGNEQFF,NA,TRBD2,TRBJ2-1,TRBV30
TGTGCCAGTACCTCCGGGACTTCCTTAGCCAAAAACATTCAGTACTTC,CASTSGTSLAKNIQYF,NA,NA,TRBJ2-4,TRBV19
TGTGCCAGCAGCACCTATTTCGGGGTTAGCTCCTACAATGAGCAGTTCTTC,CASSTYFGVSSYNEQFF,NA,NA,TRBJ2-1,TRBV9
TGTGCCAGCAGCACGCCCCCGGGACTATATATTGCCGGGGAGCTGTTTTTT,CASSTPPGLYIAGELFF,once,TRBD2,TRBJ2-2,TRBV11-2
TGTGCCAGCAGCTCCCAGGGCCCGGGTGGCAATCAGCCCCAGCATTTT,CASSSQGPGGNQPQHF,NA,NA,TRBJ1-5,TRBV28
TGTGCCAGTAGTATAGGGACGGGATTGAGTCAGCCCCAGCATTTT,CASSIGTGLSQPQHF,NA,NA,TRBJ1-5,TRBV19
TGTGCCAGCAGCGTACAGGTATCGAACACTGAAGCTTTCTTT,CASSVQVSNTEAFF,NA,NA,TRBJ1-1,TRBV11-2
TGTGCCAGCAGTTCTATAAACCCGGGACAGGAAGGAAAACTGTTTTTT,CASSSINPGQEGKLFF,NA,TRBD1,TRBJ1-4,TRBV28